The 30 T cell receptor beta chains given below trace back to one sample, sequenced in a study of shared clonotypes between healthy human individuals. TCRdb's copy holds only in-frame clones and misses some; the assay was immunoSEQ multiplex PCR. The sample includes about 960,000 clones, more than 75% seen only once; the top ten take about 1.5%. The sequencing sample was made of memory CD4+ T cells sorted from blood. As for subset: CD45RA-negative fraction. These receptor sequences come from a man younger than 35 in good health.

This clone came up a few times. V usage is TRBV29-1 and J usage is TRBJ1-1, with D unresolved. CDR1 and CDR2 (germline): SQVTM, ANQGSEA. V was clipped by 6 bases and J by 4 bases, with 15 bases between them. This CDR3 is 13 amino acids long. The CDR3 DNA follows: TGCAGCGTCCCTAAGGGTTCGTTCACTGAAGCTTTCTTT. Translated, it gives CSVPKGSFTEAFF.

The rearrangement joins TRBV7-2 to TRBJ2-7; 13 positions agree with TRBD2. Germline V gene data show CDR1 as SGHTA and CDR2 as FQGNSA. This CDR3 is built from 17 residues. V lost 0 bases to trimming and J lost 0 bases; unmatched junction nucleotides: 2. CDR3 sequence: CASSLALAGGSSYEQYF. The CDR3 DNA sequence: TGTGCCAGCAGCTTAGCACTAGCGGGAGGGAGCTCCTACGAGCAGTACTTC.

This chain connects TRBV4-1 to TRBJ2-2; weak D call: TRBD1 (5 bases). The CDR3 loop spans 15 amino acids. In germline, CDR1 is MGHRA, CDR2 YSYEKL. The V and J ends lost 7 bases and 0 bases respectively, with 12 bases between them. The CDR3 protein is CASTRETANTGELFF. DNA of the CDR3: TGCGCCAGCACAAGAGAGACAGCGAACACCGGGGAGCTGTTTTTT.

The V gene is TRBV15, the J gene TRBJ2-1; TRBD2 is a possible D gene (6 bases). The CDR3 covers 15 residues. From germline, CDR1 is LNHNV and CDR2 YYDKDF (reference sequence). Trimming removed 0 bases at V and 9 bases at J, with 15 bases between. The chain's CDR3 is CATSRDPSGEVEQFF. CDR3 DNA sequence: TGTGCCACCAGCAGAGATCCTTCGGGGGAAGTTGAGCAGTTCTTC.

The chain recombines TRBV14 with TRBJ2-2; D is undetermined. The length of the CDR3 is 14 residues. With 4 bases removed from V and 3 bases from J, the gap between germline ends came to 9 bases. Per the germline V gene, CDR1 is SGHDN and CDR2 is FVKESK. CDR3 DNA: TGTGCCAGCAGCCTCGCGGTCGACACCGGGGAGCTGTTTTTT. Its protein product is CASSLAVDTGELFF.

V and J are TRBV29-1 and TRBJ1-1, with D unclear. Per the germline V gene, CDR1 is SQVTM and CDR2 is ANQGSEA. The V gene lost 1 base and the J gene lost 1 base, with 4 bases spanning the gap. The CDR3 runs 12 residues. The CDR3 is CSVEGRNTEAFF. CDR3 bases: TGCAGCGTTGAAGGCAGGAACACTGAAGCTTTCTTT.

The chain combines TRBV7-8 with TRBJ1-6, with TRBD1 as a possible D gene (6 bases). The V gene lost 4 bases and the J gene lost 7 bases, with 17 bases spanning the gap. Looked up from germline, CDR1 is SGHVS and CDR2 is FQNEAQ. The CDR3 consists of 16 residues. Here the CDR3 DNA reads TGTGCCAGCAGCTGGGGTACAGGGAGTCCCAATTCACCCCTCCACTTT. This encodes CASSWGTGSPNSPLHF.

This clone has just one count. For the CDR3, the DNA is TGCGCCAGCAGCCAGGAGAGAATGGGGAAAAACATTCAGTACTTC. This translates into CASSQERMGKNIQYF. The chain employs TRBV4-3 and TRBJ2-4; D remains ambiguous. This CDR3 region has 15 residues. The germline V and J ends were trimmed by 3 bases and 4 bases, with 13 bases remaining between them. Germline CDR1 LGHNA, CDR2 YSLEER.

The rearrangement uses TRBV5-1 and TRBJ2-7; D remains ambiguous. This CDR3 region has 15 residues. CDR1 and CDR2 from the germline V gene are SGHRS and YFSETQ. V was shortened by 0 bases and J by 2 bases, with 12 bases between the two germline ends. In DNA, the CDR3 is TGCGCCAGCAGCTTGGTTCTTAAGGCCACCTACGAGCAGTACTTC. Its protein product is CASSLVLKATYEQYF.

The count of this clone is one. The rearrangement links TRBV19 to TRBJ1-5; 9 bases match TRBD1. Germline trimming cut 8 bases from V and 2 bases from J; bases unmatched to any gene: 13. CDR1 and CDR2 from the germline V gene are LNHDA and SQIVND (reference sequence). This CDR3 contains 17 residues. As DNA, the CDR3 is TGTGCCAGTGCTTGGACAGGGGCTGTGATGGGCAATCAGCCCCAGCATTTT. Its protein is CASAWTGAVMGNQPQHF.

This clone was seen a handful of times. The chain employs TRBV30 and TRBJ1-4; D remains unclear. The CDR3 covers 14 residues. CDR1 and CDR2 from the germline V gene are GTSNPN and SVGIG (reference sequence). Trimming took 1 base from V and 3 from J, leaving 9 bases between them. The CDR3 DNA follows: TGTGCCTGGAGTGGCGACGGTTCTAATGAAAAACTGTTTTTT. It specifies CAWSGDGSNEKLFF.

The rearrangement uses TRBV6-1 and TRBJ1-2; maybe TRBD1 (6 bases). V was shortened by 2 bases and J by 12 bases, with 13 bases between the two germline ends. Germline V CDR1 and CDR2: MNHNS, SASEGT. The CDR3 spans 12 residues. The CDR3 reads CASSERKGQNTF. In DNA form, the CDR3 reads TGTGCCAGCAGTGAACGAAAGGGACAAAACACCTTC.

This sequence joins TRBV5-5 and TRBJ1-5; D may be TRBD1 (6 bases). Trimming stripped 0 bases from V and 2 bases from J, with 9 bases between. The CDR3 covers 15 residues. In germline, CDR1 is SGHKS, CDR2 YYEKEE (reference sequence). The CDR3 bases are TGTGCCAGCAGCTTGGGACAGGTCGGCAATCAGCCCCAGCATTTT. Protein product: CASSLGQVGNQPQHF.

The chain combines TRBV2 with TRBJ2-3; the match to TRBD1 covers 7 bases. Germline assignment: CDR1 SNHLY and CDR2 FYNNEI. The CDR3 consists of 15 residues. Trimming took 10 bases from V and 1 from J; bases not matched to a gene: 11. The CDR3: CATKRYTGGTDTQYF. The DNA for the CDR3 is TGTGCCACAAAGAGATATACAGGGGGCACAGATACGCAGTATTTT.

Many counts were recorded for this clone. V is TRBV21-1 and J is TRBJ1-3. TRBV21-1 is a recognized pseudogene. The CDR3 has 16 residues. CDR3 region: CASSPKLPDTGNTIYF. In DNA form, the CDR3 reads TGTGCCAGCAGCCCTAAACTACCTGATACTGGAAACACCATATATTTT.

The V gene is TRBV9, the J gene TRBJ2-5, with TRBD1 matching 8 bases. CDR1 and CDR2 (germline): SGDLS, YYNGEE. This CDR3 comprises 14 residues. Trimming removed 0 bases from V and 4 bases from J; junction bases left unmatched: 2. In DNA, the CDR3 is TGTGCCAGCAGCGTAGGTGGACAGGGAGAGACCCAGTACTTC. Its translation: CASSVGGQGETQYF.

The sample holds a few counts of this clone. The chain joins TRBV9 to TRBJ2-3; the D call may be TRBD1 or TRBD2 (5 bases each). The CDR3 loop spans 14 amino acids. Germline CDR1 reads SGDLS; CDR2 reads YYNGEE. The V end was cut by 4 bases, the J end by 2 bases, with 11 bases between. For the CDR3, the DNA is TGTGCCAGCAGCCCCCGGGACCCCACAGATACGCAGTATTTT. This codes for CASSPRDPTDTQYF.

The chain couples TRBV2 to TRBJ1-1, with D perhaps matching TRBD1 (6 bases). Germline values: CDR1 SNHLY, CDR2 FYNNEI. The ends were cut back, 6 bases at V and 4 bases at J, with 12 bases in the middle. The CDR3 totals 13 residues. The CDR3 DNA reads as TGTGCCAGCAGCACAGGACAGATCACTGAAGCTTTCTTT. It yields the protein CASSTGQITEAFF.

The J gene is TRBJ2-5, the V gene TRBV6-1; D may be TRBD1 (6 bases). V was shortened by 0 bases and J by 3 bases, with 14 bases between the two germline ends. This CDR3 region has 16 residues. Germline V gene lookup returns CDR1 MNHNS and CDR2 SASEGT. CDR3 region: CASSEALRTVKETQYF. The CDR3 coding sequence is TGTGCCAGCAGTGAAGCGCTTCGGACAGTAAAAGAGACCCAGTACTTC.

The V call is TRBV28, the J call TRBJ1-2; a weak D match, TRBD1 (6 bases). Germline CDR1 and CDR2: MDHEN and SYDVKM. V lost 2 bases and J lost 4, with 11 bases in between. This CDR3 is 14 amino acids long. The CDR3 here is CASSLEQGLYGYTF. The DNA for the CDR3 is TGTGCCAGCAGTTTAGAACAGGGACTCTATGGCTACACCTTC.

The CDR3 DNA reads as TGCGCCAGTGGACTAGCGGGAGGGAGTGAGCAGTTCTTC. Protein product: CASGLAGGSEQFF. V and J are TRBV10-1 and TRBJ2-1; 15 positions match TRBD2. Germline CDR1 reads WNHNN; CDR2 reads SYGVQD (reference sequence). There are 13 residues in the CDR3. V lost 9 bases to trimming and J lost 9 bases; unmatched junction nucleotides: 3.

The chain recombines TRBV6-6 with TRBJ2-7; TRBD1 is a possible D gene (6 bases). With 6 bases removed from V and 0 bases from J, the gap between germline ends came to 15 bases. The CDR3 is made up of 15 amino acids. The germline CDR1 and CDR2 sequences are MNHNY and SVGAGI (reference sequence). CDR3 coding DNA: TGTGCCAGCAGAAACCGAGACAGGAACTCCTACGAGCAGTACTTC. It yields the protein CASRNRDRNSYEQYF.

The chain recombines TRBV19 with TRBJ2-5; 10 bases fit TRBD2. This CDR3 comprises 16 residues. The germline gives CDR1 LNHDA, CDR2 SQIVND (reference sequence). Trimming cost V 5 bases and J 5 bases; bases outside gene matches: 11. For the CDR3, the DNA is TGTGCCAGTAGTGTCCAAGCGGGGGGGCCGGAGGAGACCCAGTACTTC. Its protein is CASSVQAGGPEETQYF. Full variable domain (missing parts from reference TRBV19 and TRBJ2-5): DGGITQSPKYLFRKEGQNVTLSCEQNLNHDAMYWYRQDPGQGLRLIYYSQIVNDFQKGDIAEGYSVSREKKESFPLTVTSAQKNPTAFYLCASSVQAGGPEETQYFGPGTRLLVL.

The chain has TRBV5-1 and TRBJ2-1, with 16 bases that match TRBD2. The CDR3 is made up of 18 amino acids. J was trimmed by 5 bases and V by 3 bases; bases with no gene match: 8. Germline CDR1 reads SGHRS; CDR2 reads YFSETQ. The CDR3 here is CASSSGTSGGAGDNEQFF. The CDR3 nucleotides are TGCGCCAGCAGCTCCGGGACTAGCGGGGGGGCCGGAGACAATGAGCAGTTCTTC.

This chain uses TRBV5-1 with TRBJ2-7; the D gene is possibly TRBD2 (5 bases). There are 15 residues in the CDR3. The germline CDR1 and CDR2 sequences are SGHRS and YFSETQ. V gave up 0 bases and J gave up 6 bases, with 16 bases separating them. The CDR3 coding sequence is TGCGCCAGCAGCTTGGTTGGTGTATCGGGGAGCGAGCAGTACTTC. Its protein is CASSLVGVSGSEQYF.

This clone was recorded only once. V and J are TRBV27 and TRBJ2-3; either TRBD1 or TRBD2 may supply D (5 bases each). Germline CDR1 and CDR2: MNHEY and SMNVEV (reference sequence). V lost 3 bases and J lost 8, with 18 bases in between. The CDR3 loop spans 15 amino acids. The CDR3 sequence: CASSFSSGGDGTQYF. CDR3 in DNA: TGTGCCAGCAGTTTTTCGTCTGGTGGGGACGGTACGCAGTATTTT.

This sequence joins TRBV19 and TRBJ1-2, with D unclear. V was shortened by 5 bases and J by 0 bases, with 19 bases between the two germline ends. The germline V gene encodes CDR1 LNHDA and CDR2 SQIVND (reference sequence). The CDR3 is made up of 17 amino acids. The CDR3 spells CASSPLWGGSTNYGYTF. CDR3 bases: TGTGCCAGTAGTCCCCTATGGGGAGGTTCTACTAACTATGGCTACACCTTC.

The V call is TRBV29-1, the J call TRBJ2-3; possibly TRBD2 for D (7 bases). V was trimmed by 1 base and J by 0 bases, leaving 11 bases between them. In germline, CDR1 is SQVTM, CDR2 ANQGSEA. CDR3 length equals 15 residues. The CDR3, as DNA: TGCAGCGTTGAAGGAGCGGGACAAAGCACAGATACGCAGTATTTT. Its protein product is CSVEGAGQSTDTQYF.

This chain uses TRBV4-1 with TRBJ2-5; TRBD1 agrees at 7 bases. Germline assignment: CDR1 MGHRA and CDR2 YSYEKL. The CDR3 has 15 residues. J was trimmed by 2 bases and V by 2 bases; bases with no gene match: 5. The chain's CDR3 is CASSQTSTGQETQYF. CDR3 DNA: TGCGCCAGCAGCCAAACATCGACAGGGCAAGAGACCCAGTACTTC.

This sequence joins TRBV27 and TRBJ2-3; D is unresolved. The CDR3 sequence is 15 residues long. Deletions cut 0 bases from V and 5 bases from J, with 12 bases between. The V gene's germline CDR1 is MNHEY and CDR2 SMNVEV (reference sequence). CDR3 sequence reads: CASSLSAGHRDTQYF. The CDR3 DNA is TGTGCCAGCAGTTTATCGGCTGGGCACAGAGATACGCAGTATTTT.